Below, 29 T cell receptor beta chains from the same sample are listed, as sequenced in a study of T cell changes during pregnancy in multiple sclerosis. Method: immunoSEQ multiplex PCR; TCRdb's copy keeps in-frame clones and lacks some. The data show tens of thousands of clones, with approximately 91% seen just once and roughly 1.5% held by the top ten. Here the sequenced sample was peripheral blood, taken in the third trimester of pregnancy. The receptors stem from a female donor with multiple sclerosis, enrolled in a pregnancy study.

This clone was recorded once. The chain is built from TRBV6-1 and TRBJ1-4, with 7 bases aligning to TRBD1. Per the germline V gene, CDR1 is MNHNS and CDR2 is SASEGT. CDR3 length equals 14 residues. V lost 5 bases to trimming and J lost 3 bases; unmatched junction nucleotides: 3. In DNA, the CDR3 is TGTGCCAGCAGTCGGGACAGAGCTAATGAAAAACTGTTTTTT. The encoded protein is CASSRDRANEKLFF.

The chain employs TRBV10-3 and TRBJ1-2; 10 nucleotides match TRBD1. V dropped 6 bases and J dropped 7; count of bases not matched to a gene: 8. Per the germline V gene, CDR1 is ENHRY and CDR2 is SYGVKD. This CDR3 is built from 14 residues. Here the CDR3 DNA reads TGTGCCATCAGGGAGACAGGGGGCGTTTCTGGCTACACCTTC. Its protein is CAIRETGGVSGYTF.

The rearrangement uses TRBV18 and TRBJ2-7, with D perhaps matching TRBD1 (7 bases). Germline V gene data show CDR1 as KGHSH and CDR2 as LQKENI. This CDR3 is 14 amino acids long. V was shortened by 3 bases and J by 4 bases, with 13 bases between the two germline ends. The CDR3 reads CASSPRRDSYEQYF. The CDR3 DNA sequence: TGTGCCAGCTCACCCCGGAGGGACAGTTACGAGCAGTACTTC.

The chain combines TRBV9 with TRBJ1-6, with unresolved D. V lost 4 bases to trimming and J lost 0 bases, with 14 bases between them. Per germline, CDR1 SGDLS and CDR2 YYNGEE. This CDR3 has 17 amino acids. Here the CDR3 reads CASSLSMGRSYNSPLHF. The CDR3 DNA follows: TGTGCCAGCAGCCTCTCCATGGGCCGCTCCTATAATTCACCCCTCCACTTT. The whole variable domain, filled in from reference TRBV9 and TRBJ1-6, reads DSGVTQTPKHLITATGQRVTLRCSPRSGDLSVYWYQQSLDQGLQFLIQYYNGEERAKGNILERFSAQQFPDLHSELNLSSLELGDSALYFCASSLSMGRSYNSPLHFGNGTRLTVT.

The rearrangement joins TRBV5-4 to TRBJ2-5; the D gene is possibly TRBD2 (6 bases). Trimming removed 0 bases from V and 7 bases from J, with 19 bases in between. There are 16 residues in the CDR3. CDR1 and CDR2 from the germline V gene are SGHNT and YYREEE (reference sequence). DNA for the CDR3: TGTGCCAGCAGCTTGGTGTCGGGCCAGACCGGGGGGACCCAGTACTTC. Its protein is CASSLVSGQTGGTQYF.

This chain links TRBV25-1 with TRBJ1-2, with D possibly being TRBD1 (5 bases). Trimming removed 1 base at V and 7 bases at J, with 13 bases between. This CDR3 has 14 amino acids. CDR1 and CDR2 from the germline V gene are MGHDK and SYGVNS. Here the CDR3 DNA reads TGTGCCAGCAGTGAATGGGGGGGTCTGGGTGGCTACACCTTC. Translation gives CASSEWGGLGGYTF.

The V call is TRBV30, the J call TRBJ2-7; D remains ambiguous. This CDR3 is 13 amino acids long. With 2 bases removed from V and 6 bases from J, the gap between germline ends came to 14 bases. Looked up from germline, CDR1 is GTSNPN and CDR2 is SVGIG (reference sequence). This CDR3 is CAWSIVSTSEQYF. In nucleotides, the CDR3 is TGTGCCTGGAGTATTGTTTCCACATCCGAGCAGTACTTC.

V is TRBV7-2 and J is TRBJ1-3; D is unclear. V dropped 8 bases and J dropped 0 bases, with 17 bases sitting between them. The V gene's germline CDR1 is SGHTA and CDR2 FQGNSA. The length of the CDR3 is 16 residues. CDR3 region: CASGWTAAYSGNTIYF. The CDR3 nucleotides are TGTGCCAGCGGCTGGACTGCTGCCTACTCTGGAAACACCATATATTTT.

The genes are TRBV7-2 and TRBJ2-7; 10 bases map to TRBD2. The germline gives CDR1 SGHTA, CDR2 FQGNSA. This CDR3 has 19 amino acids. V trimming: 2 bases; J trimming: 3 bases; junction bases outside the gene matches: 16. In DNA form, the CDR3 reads TGTGCCAGCAGCTTATCCGGGACTAGCGCCTCTTTTAACATCTACGAGCAGTACTTC. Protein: CASSLSGTSASFNIYEQYF.

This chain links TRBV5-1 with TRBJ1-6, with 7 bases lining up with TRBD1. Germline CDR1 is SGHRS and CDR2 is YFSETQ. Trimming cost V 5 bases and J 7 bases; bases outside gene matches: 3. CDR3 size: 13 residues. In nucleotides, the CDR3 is TGCGCCAGCAGGGGGGACAGCAATTCACCCCTCCACTTT. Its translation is CASRGDSNSPLHF.

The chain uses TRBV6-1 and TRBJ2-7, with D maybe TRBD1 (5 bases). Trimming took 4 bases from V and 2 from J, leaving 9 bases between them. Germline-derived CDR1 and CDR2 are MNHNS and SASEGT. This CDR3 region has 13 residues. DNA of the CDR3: TGTGCCAGCAGTGTGACAGTAGCCTACGAGCAGTACTTC. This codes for CASSVTVAYEQYF.

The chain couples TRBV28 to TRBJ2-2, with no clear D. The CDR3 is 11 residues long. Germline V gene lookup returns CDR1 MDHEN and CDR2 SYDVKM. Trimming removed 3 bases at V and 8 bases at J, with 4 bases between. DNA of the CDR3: TGTGCCAGCAGTTTGGCTGGGGAGCTGTTTTTT. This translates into CASSLAGELFF.

The DNA for the CDR3 is TGTGCCAGTAGTATGGGGGGTGAGACCCAGTACTTC. It yields the protein CASSMGGETQYF. This chain joins TRBV19 and TRBJ2-5; a possible D gene is TRBD2 (6 bases). Germline V gene data show CDR1 as LNHDA and CDR2 as SQIVND (reference sequence). V was trimmed by 3 bases and J by 5 bases, leaving 7 bases between them. The CDR3 loop spans 12 amino acids. The variable domain in full, completed from reference TRBV19 and TRBJ2-5, reads DGGITQSPKYLFRKEGQNVTLSCEQNLNHDAMYWYRQDPGQGLRLIYYSQIVNDFQKGDIAEGYSVSREKKESFPLTVTSAQKNPTAFYLCASSMGGETQYFGPGTRLLVL.

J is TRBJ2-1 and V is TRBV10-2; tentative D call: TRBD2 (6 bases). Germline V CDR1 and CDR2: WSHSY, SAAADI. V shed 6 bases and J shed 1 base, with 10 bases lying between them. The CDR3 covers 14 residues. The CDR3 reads CASSLGLSYNEQFF. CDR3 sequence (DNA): TGCGCCAGCAGCCTGGGACTGTCCTACAATGAGCAGTTCTTC.

The CDR3 reads CASSINHEPFTDTQYF. CDR3 sequence (DNA): TGTGCCAGTAGTATTAATCACGAGCCTTTCACAGATACGCAGTATTTT. The chain carries TRBV19 and TRBJ2-3; D gene ambiguous. Germline CDR1 is LNHDA and CDR2 is SQIVND (reference sequence). The CDR3 length is 16 residues. V lost 3 bases to trimming and J lost 2 bases, with 15 bases between them.

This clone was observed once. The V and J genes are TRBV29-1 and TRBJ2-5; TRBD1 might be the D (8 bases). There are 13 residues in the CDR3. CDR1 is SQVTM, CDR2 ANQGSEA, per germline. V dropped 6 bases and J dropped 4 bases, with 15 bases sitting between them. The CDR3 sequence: CSVTGGGRETQYF. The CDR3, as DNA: TGCAGCGTCACAGGGGGGGGAAGAGAGACCCAGTACTTC.

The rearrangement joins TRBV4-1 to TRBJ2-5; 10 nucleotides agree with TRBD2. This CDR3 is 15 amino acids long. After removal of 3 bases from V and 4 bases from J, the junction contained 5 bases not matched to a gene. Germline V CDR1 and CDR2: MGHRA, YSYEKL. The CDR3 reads CASSQSGGAPETQYF. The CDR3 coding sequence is TGCGCCAGCAGCCAGAGCGGGGGGGCCCCAGAGACCCAGTACTTC.

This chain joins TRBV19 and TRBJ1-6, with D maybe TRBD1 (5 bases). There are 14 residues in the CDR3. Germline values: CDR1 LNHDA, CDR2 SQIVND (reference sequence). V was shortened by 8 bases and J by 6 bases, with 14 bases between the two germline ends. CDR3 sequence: CASGPPTANSPLHF. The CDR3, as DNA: TGTGCCAGTGGGCCCCCGACAGCTAATTCACCCCTCCACTTT.

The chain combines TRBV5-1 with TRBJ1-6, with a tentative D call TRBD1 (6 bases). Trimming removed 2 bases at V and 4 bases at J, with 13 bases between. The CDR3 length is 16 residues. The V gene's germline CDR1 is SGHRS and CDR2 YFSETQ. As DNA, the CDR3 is TGCGCCAGCAGCTTAATACCGGGACAATATAATTCACCCCTCCACTTT. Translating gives CASSLIPGQYNSPLHF.

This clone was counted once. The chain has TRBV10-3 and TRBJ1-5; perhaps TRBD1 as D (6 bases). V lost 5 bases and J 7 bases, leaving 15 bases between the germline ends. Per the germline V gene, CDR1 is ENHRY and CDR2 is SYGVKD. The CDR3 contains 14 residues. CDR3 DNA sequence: TGTGCCATCAGTAATGACAGGCGTGAACAGCCCCAGCATTTT. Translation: CAISNDRREQPQHF.

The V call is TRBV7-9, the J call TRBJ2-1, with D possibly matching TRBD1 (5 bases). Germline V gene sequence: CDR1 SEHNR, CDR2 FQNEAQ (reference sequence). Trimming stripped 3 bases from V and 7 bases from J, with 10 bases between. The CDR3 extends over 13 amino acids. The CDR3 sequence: CASSFSRGNEQFF. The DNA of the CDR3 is TGTGCCAGCAGCTTTTCTAGGGGTAATGAGCAGTTCTTC.

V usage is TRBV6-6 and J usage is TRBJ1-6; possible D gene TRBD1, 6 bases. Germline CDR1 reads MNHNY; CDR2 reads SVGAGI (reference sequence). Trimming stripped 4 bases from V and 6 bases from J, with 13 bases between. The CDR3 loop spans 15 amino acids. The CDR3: CASSSQGRGNSPLHF. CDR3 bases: TGTGCCAGCAGTTCACAGGGTCGGGGTAATTCACCCCTCCACTTT.

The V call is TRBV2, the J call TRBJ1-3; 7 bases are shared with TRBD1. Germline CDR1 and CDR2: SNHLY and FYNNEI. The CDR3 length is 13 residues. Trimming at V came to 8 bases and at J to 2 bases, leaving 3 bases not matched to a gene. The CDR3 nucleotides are TGTGCCAGCCGGGGACAGCCTGGAAACACCATATATTTT. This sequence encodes CASRGQPGNTIYF.

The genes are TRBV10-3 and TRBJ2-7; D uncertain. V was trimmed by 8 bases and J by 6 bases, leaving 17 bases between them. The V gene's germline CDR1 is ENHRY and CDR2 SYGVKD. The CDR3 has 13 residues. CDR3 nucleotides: TGTGCCATCGGGCGAGACATCCTGGGCGAGCAGTACTTC. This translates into CAIGRDILGEQYF.

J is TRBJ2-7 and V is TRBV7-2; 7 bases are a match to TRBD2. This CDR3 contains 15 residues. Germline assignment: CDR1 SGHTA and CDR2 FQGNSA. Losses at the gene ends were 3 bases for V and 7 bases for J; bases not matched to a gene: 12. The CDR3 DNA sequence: TGTGCCAGCAGCTTCCTTCCCTGGGGGGAGGGAGAGCAGTACTTC. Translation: CASSFLPWGEGEQYF.

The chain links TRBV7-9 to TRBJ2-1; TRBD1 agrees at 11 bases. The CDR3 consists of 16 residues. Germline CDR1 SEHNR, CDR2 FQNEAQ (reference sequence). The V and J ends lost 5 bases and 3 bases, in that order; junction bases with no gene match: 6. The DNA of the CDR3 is TGTGCCAGCAGCCGAACCGGGACAGGGGGCTACAATGAGCAGTTCTTC. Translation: CASSRTGTGGYNEQFF.

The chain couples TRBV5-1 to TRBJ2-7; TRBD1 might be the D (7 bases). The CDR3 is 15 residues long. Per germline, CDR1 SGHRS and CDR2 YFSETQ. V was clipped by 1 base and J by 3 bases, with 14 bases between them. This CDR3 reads CASSLRGDSNYEQYF. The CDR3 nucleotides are TGCGCCAGCAGCTTGAGGGGGGACAGCAACTACGAGCAGTACTTC.

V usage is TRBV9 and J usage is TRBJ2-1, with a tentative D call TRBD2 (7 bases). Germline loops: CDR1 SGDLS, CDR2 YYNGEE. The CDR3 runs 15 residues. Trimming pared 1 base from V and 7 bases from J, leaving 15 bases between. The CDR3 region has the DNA TGTGCCAGCAGCGTAACGGGGGGCGCTGGGAATGAGCAGTTCTTC. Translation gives CASSVTGGAGNEQFF.

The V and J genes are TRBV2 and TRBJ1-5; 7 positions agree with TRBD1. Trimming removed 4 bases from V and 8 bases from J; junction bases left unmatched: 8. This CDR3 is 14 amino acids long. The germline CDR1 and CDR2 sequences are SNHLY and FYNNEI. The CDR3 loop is CASSAQGGVEPQHF. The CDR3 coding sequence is TGTGCCAGCAGTGCCCAGGGGGGAGTGGAGCCCCAGCATTTT.